This TCR beta chain was retrieved from a study of lymphopenia after photon versus proton radiotherapy. Details on this clone: Antigen unknown.

Some clones are missing from TCRdb's copy, which holds only in-frame ones; the method was immunoSEQ multiplex PCR. The table records about 50,000 clones, 80% to 90% of them present only once. Per the germline V gene, CDR1 is MGHRA and CDR2 is YSYEKL. The V end lost 0 bases, the J end lost 3 bases, and 11 bases lay between the germline ends. This CDR3 is built from 15 residues. General study results and limits: Only patients who died were analyzed for survival; proton advantage is unproven. After lymphocyte nadir, photon-treated repertoires showed oligoclonal expansion, especially CD8+ Temra.

The TCR originated in a man aged 50-60 years with gastric cancer. The rearrangement joins TRBV4-1 to TRBJ1-2, with D possibly matching TRBD1 (5 bases). The sample here was peripheral blood, taken from a patient treated with photon-based radiotherapy. The CDR3 loop is CASSQDPQGDYGYTF. The CDR3 DNA sequence: TGCGCCAGCAGCCAAGATCCCCAGGGTGACTATGGCTACACCTTC.